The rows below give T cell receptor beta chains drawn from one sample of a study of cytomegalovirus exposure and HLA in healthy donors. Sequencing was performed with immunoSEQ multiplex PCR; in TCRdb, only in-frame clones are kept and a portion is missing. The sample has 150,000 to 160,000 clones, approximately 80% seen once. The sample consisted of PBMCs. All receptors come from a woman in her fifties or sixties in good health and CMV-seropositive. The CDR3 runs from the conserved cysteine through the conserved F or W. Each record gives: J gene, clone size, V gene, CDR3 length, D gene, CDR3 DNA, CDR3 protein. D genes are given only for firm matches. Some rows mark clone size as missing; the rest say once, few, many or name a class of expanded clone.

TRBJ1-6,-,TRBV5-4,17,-,TGTGCCAGCAGCTTGGACGGGGGGTCGAGGGATAATTCACCCCTCCACTTT,CASSLDGGSRDNSPLHF
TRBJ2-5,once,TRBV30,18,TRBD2,TGTGCCTGGAGTGACGGGACTAGCAAGATTCCCCCACAAGAGACCCAGTACTTC,CAWSDGTSKIPPQETQYF
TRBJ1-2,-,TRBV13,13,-,TGTGCCAGCAGCTTCCAGGGCTACTATGGCTACACCTTC,CASSFQGYYGYTF
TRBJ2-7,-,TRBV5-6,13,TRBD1,TGTGCCAGCAGCCAGGGACAGGACTACGAGCAGTACTTC,CASSQGQDYEQYF
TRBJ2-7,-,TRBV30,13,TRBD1,TGTGCCTGGAGTTGGACAGGGGCTTACGAGCAGTACTTC,CAWSWTGAYEQYF
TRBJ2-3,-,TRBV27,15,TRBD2,TGTGCCAGCACCCGAACCGGGACTAGCCTCGCTACGCAGTATTTT,CASTRTGTSLATQYF
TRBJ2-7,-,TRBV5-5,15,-,TGTGCCAGCAGCTTGATCGCCAGGGGGGAATACGAGCAGTACTTC,CASSLIARGEYEQYF
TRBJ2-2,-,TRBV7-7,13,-,TGTGCCAGCAGCCCTTGGGACTCCGGGGAGCTGTTTTTT,CASSPWDSGELFF
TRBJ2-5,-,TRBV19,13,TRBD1,TGTGCCAGTGCTCAAGACAGGGGAGAGACCCAGTACTTC,CASAQDRGETQYF
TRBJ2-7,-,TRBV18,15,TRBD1,TGTGCCAGCTCACCACAGACAGGGGGCGGCCACGAGCAGTACTTC,CASSPQTGGGHEQYF
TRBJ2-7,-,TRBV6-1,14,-,TGTGCCAGCAGGCCCATCTCCACAGTCTACGAGCAGTACTTC,CASRPISTVYEQYF
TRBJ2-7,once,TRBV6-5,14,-,TGTGCCAGCAGTTACCGGACGGGCCAGGGCGAGCAGTACTTC,CASSYRTGQGEQYF
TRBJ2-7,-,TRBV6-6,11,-,TGTGCCAGCAGTTACCTTTACGAGCAGTACTTC,CASSYLYEQYF
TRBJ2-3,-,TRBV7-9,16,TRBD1,TGTGCCAGCAGCCAAACCGGGACAGGGAATGCGGATACGCAGTATTTT,CASSQTGTGNADTQYF
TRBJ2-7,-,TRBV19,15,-,TGTGCCAGACCAGTTAAGGAGGACCCACGGTACGAGCAGTACTTC,CARPVKEDPRYEQYF
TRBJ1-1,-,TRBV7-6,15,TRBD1,TGTGCCAGCAGCCCCAGGGGGGCAGCCAACACTGAAGCTTTCTTT,CASSPRGAANTEAFF
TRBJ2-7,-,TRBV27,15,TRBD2,TGTGCCAGCAGTGAGGGAGGGGCAGCGACCTACGAGCAGTACTTC,CASSEGGAATYEQYF
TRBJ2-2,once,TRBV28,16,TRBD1,TGTGCCAGCAGTTTATCCGCGACAGGGGGCGCCGGGGAGCTGTCTTTT,CASSLSATGGAGELSF
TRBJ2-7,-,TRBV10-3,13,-,TGTGCCATCAGTGAGTGGGGTGGGAGCGAGCAGTACTTC,CAISEWGGSEQYF
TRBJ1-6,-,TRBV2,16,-,TGTGCCAGCAGTGAAACCTCCAGCGACTTTCGATCACCCCTCCACTTT,CASSETSSDFRSPLHF
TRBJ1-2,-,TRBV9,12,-,TGTGCCAGCAGCGTAGCAGGGTATGGCTACACCTTC,CASSVAGYGYTF
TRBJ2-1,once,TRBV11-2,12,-,TGTGCCAGCAGCTTCAGGGTTAATGAGCAGTTCTTC,CASSFRVNEQFF
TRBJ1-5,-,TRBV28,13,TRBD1,TGTGCCATCTTTCAGGGGGTCGGTCAGCCCCAGCATTTT,CAIFQGVGQPQHF
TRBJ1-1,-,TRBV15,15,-,TGTGCCACCAGCAGAGCTGGGGCCCTGAACACTGAAGCTTTCTTT,CATSRAGALNTEAFF
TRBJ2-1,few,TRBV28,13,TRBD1,TGTGCCAGCAGACGGGACAGCTACAATGAGCAGTTCTTC,CASRRDSYNEQFF
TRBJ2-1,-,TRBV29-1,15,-,TGCAGCGTTAATGGCAGGCATTCCCTCTACAATGAGCAGTTCTTC,CSVNGRHSLYNEQFF
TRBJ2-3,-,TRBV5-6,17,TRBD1,TGTGCCAGCAGCTGGGGGACAGGGGGTTTAATTACAGATACGCAGTATTTT,CASSWGTGGLITDTQYF
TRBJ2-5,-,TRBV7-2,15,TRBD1,TGTGCCAGCAGCTTAGCCAGGGGGCTTGAGGAGACCCAGTACTTC,CASSLARGLEETQYF